This passage covers 28 T cell receptor beta chains from one sample sequenced in a study of cytomegalovirus exposure and HLA in healthy donors. Amplification used 60 Vbeta primers and 13 Jbeta primers. The protocol was immunoSEQ multiplex PCR, while the TCRdb copy is restricted to in-frame clones and leaves out a portion. The sample records 130,000 or so clones, over 75% being singletons. The specimen was PBMCs. The receptors were gathered from a man aged 35 to 55 in good health and CMV-seronegative.

The rearrangement uses TRBV7-3 and TRBJ2-2; 13 bases line up with TRBD2. Looked up from germline, CDR1 is SGHTA and CDR2 is FQGTGA. Unmatched junction bases numbered 10, after V lost 1 base and J lost 5 bases. There are 19 residues in the CDR3. The DNA for the CDR3 is TGTGCCAGCAGCTTAATATCGGCGACTAGCGGGGGGCGAACCGGGGAGCTGTTTTTT. Translation: CASSLISATSGGRTGELFF. Supplemented by reference TRBV7-3 and TRBJ2-2, the full variable domain reads GAGVSQTPSNKVTEKGKYVELRCDPISGHTALYWYRQSLGQGPEFLIYFQGTGAADDSGLPNDRFFAVRPEGSVSTLKIQRTERGDSAVYLCASSLISATSGGRTGELFFGEGSRLTVL.

This clone appeared a few times. The V gene is TRBV6-1, the J gene TRBJ1-2; TRBD1 is a possible D gene (5 bases). From germline, CDR1 is MNHNS and CDR2 SASEGT. V dropped 3 bases and J dropped 8 bases, with 10 bases sitting between them. The CDR3 length is 12 residues. The CDR3 is CASSETEHGYTF. Written as DNA, the CDR3 is TGTGCCAGCAGTGAGACAGAACACGGCTACACCTTC.

This chain links TRBV5-1 with TRBJ1-1; D gene ambiguous. V was shortened by 1 base and J by 0 bases, with 16 bases between the two germline ends. Germline CDR1 reads SGHRS; CDR2 reads YFSETQ. The CDR3 has 17 residues. The CDR3 sequence: CASSLTAVISLNTEAFF. CDR3 DNA sequence: TGCGCCAGCAGCTTGACAGCCGTCATATCCTTGAACACTGAAGCTTTCTTT.

This clone was counted only a few times. The V call is TRBV5-1, the J call TRBJ1-5; perhaps TRBD1 as D (6 bases). Germline-derived CDR1 and CDR2 are SGHRS and YFSETQ. Deletions cut 3 bases from V and 12 bases from J, with 13 bases between. CDR3 length: 12 residues. The CDR3 nucleotides read TGCGCCAGCAGCTCCACTGACAGGAACCAGCATTTT. This codes for CASSSTDRNQHF.

The chain links TRBV21-1 to TRBJ2-5; TRBD1 reflects the table's D call only, with no check against the DNA. TRBV21-1 is a pseudogene segment. The length of the CDR3 is 15 residues. Here the CDR3 reads CASSKVGRGRETQYF. The CDR3 bases are TGTGCCAGCAGCAAAGTGGGAAGGGGTCGGGAGACCCAGTACTTC.

This clone was counted a single time. CDR3 protein: CASRLDSVKPQHF. CDR3 sequence (DNA): TGTGCCAGCAGGTTGGACAGTGTGAAGCCCCAGCATTTT. V usage is TRBV2 and J usage is TRBJ1-5, with D possibly matching TRBD1 (6 bases). The CDR3 is made up of 13 amino acids. CDR1 is SNHLY and CDR2 is FYNNEI in the germline V gene. Trimming left V 6 bases short and J 8 bases short, with 14 bases between.

This chain uses TRBV10-3 with TRBJ2-3; TRBD1 might be the D (6 bases). The CDR3 covers 16 residues. Germline V gene lookup returns CDR1 ENHRY and CDR2 SYGVKD. The V gene lost 3 bases and the J gene lost 2 bases, with 15 bases spanning the gap. The chain's CDR3 is CAISEGQGIFTDTQYF. CDR3 nucleotide sequence: TGTGCCATCAGTGAAGGGCAGGGGATTTTCACAGATACGCAGTATTTT.

This clone appeared once. The V and J genes are TRBV5-4 and TRBJ2-3, with 7 bases matching TRBD1. The CDR3 is 17 amino acids. V was clipped by 0 bases and J by 1 base; unmatched bases: 8. The germline V gene encodes CDR1 SGHNT and CDR2 YYREEE (reference sequence). The CDR3 coding sequence is TGTGCCAGCAGCTTGGAAGGGGGCTGGAGAGGCACAGATACGCAGTATTTT. It specifies CASSLEGGWRGTDTQYF.

This clone appeared a few times. The rearrangement joins TRBV27 to TRBJ1-2; 9 bases fit TRBD1. Trimming cost V 4 bases and J 5 bases; bases outside gene matches: 5. In germline, CDR1 is MNHEY, CDR2 SMNVEV (reference sequence). CDR3 length: 14 residues. CDR3 nucleotide sequence: TGTGCCAGCAGTTCCGGACAGGGGAGGTATGGCTACACCTTC. It is translated as CASSSGQGRYGYTF.

The chain couples TRBV4-1 to TRBJ2-3, with D perhaps TRBD1 (5 bases). From germline, CDR1 is MGHRA and CDR2 YSYEKL. The CDR3 is made up of 16 amino acids. V was cut by 0 bases and J by 0 bases, with 10 bases left in between. The CDR3 DNA reads as TGCGCCAGCAGCCAAGAAGGGGAAATTAGCACAGATACGCAGTATTTT. Translating gives CASSQEGEISTDTQYF.

V and J are TRBV25-1 and TRBJ1-1; 7 bases map to TRBD1. The CDR3 sequence is 15 residues long. The germline gives CDR1 MGHDK, CDR2 SYGVNS. V dropped 2 bases and J dropped 6; count of bases not matched to a gene: 9. The CDR3 loop is CASSEISGTAPEAFF. CDR3 in DNA: TGTGCCAGCAGTGAAATATCGGGGACAGCCCCTGAAGCTTTCTTT.

The chain uses TRBV27 and TRBJ2-5; perhaps TRBD1 as D (5 bases). This CDR3 region has 14 residues. Trimming pared 3 bases from V and 4 bases from J, leaving 12 bases between. From germline, CDR1 is MNHEY and CDR2 SMNVEV (reference sequence). The CDR3 protein is CASSLSGYRETQYF. CDR3 DNA: TGTGCCAGCAGTTTGTCAGGGTACCGAGAGACCCAGTACTTC.

J is TRBJ2-3 and V is TRBV9, with 8 bases matching TRBD1. Germline trimming cut 0 bases from V and 3 bases from J; bases unmatched to any gene: 3. Per the germline V gene, CDR1 is SGDLS and CDR2 is YYNGEE. This CDR3 contains 15 residues. This CDR3 reads CASSVGGTGTDTQYF. CDR3 nucleotide sequence: TGTGCCAGCAGCGTAGGGGGGACAGGAACAGATACGCAGTATTTT.

The chain combines TRBV27 with TRBJ2-1, with 9 positions matching TRBD1. Per the germline V gene, CDR1 is MNHEY and CDR2 is SMNVEV (reference sequence). The junction had 6 bases not matched to a gene; V was cut back by 6 bases and J by 3 bases. This CDR3 spans 15 amino acids. CDR3 residues: CASSFGQGHYNEQFF. The CDR3 region has the DNA TGTGCCAGCAGCTTCGGACAGGGGCACTACAATGAGCAGTTCTTC.

The chain couples TRBV15 to TRBJ2-7, with 7 positions matching TRBD1. The CDR3 has 17 residues. The trim removed 5 bases at V and 7 bases at J, leaving 20 bases unmatched. CDR1 and CDR2 (germline): LNHNV, YYDKDF (reference sequence). The CDR3 loop reads CATSGERFSDRALEQYF. CDR3 DNA: TGTGCCACCAGCGGGGAAAGGTTCAGTGACAGGGCTCTGGAGCAGTACTTC.

The gene calls are TRBV7-5 and TRBJ1-6; no DNA check was done on the table's D call, TRBD1. TRBV7-5 is a pseudogene locus. This CDR3 has 14 residues. CDR3 protein: CVRSLALQDSPLHF. DNA for the CDR3: TGTGTCAGAAGCTTAGCCCTACAGGATTCACCCCTCCACTTT.

The chain employs TRBV18 and TRBJ1-1; possible D gene TRBD1, 5 bases. CDR3 length: 15 residues. The germline V gene has CDR1 KGHSH and CDR2 LQKENI. The V end was cut by 4 bases, the J end by 4 bases, with 16 bases between. The chain's CDR3 is CASSLGRGAGTEAFF. CDR3 coding DNA: TGTGCCAGCTCACTGGGGAGGGGCGCTGGCACTGAAGCTTTCTTT.

This clone was detected only a few times. The chain carries TRBV29-1 and TRBJ2-5; 12 bases agree with TRBD2. Germline V gene data show CDR1 as SQVTM and CDR2 as ANQGSEA. Germline trimming cut 3 bases from V and 5 bases from J; bases unmatched to any gene: 4. The CDR3 loop spans 14 amino acids. CDR3 in DNA: TGCAGCGTTGACGGCCTAGCGGGAGGGGAGACCCAGTACTTC. Encoded protein: CSVDGLAGGETQYF.

The rearrangement uses TRBV6-5 and TRBJ2-7; TRBD2 matches 9 bases. The germline V gene encodes CDR1 MNHEY and CDR2 SVGAGI. With V trimmed by 0 bases and J by 2 bases, 5 bases remained unmatched. The CDR3 runs to 16 residues. The CDR3 loop reads CASSYSVSSGTYEQYF. CDR3 coding DNA: TGTGCCAGCAGTTACTCGGTGTCTAGCGGGACCTACGAGCAGTACTTC.

This chain connects TRBV7-6 to TRBJ2-7; D is unclear. Germline V lookup: CDR1 SGHVS, CDR2 FNYEAQ. This CDR3 spans 15 amino acids. V shed 1 base and J shed 3 bases, with 13 bases lying between them. CDR3 in DNA: TGTGCCAGCAGCTTAGAGAACCCGGGTGACTACGAGCAGTACTTC. Translation gives CASSLENPGDYEQYF.

This chain connects TRBV6-5 to TRBJ2-6, with TRBD1 matching 8 bases. J gave up 2 bases and V 5 bases, and 2 bases lay outside the gene matches. Germline V lookup: CDR1 MNHEY, CDR2 SVGAGI. The CDR3 has 15 amino acids. CDR3: CASSRTGTGANVLTF. DNA for the CDR3: TGTGCCAGCAGTCGGACAGGGACTGGGGCCAACGTCCTGACTTTC.

The chain couples TRBV28 to TRBJ2-3, with 12 nucleotides matching TRBD2. V lost 3 bases, J lost 0 bases, and 7 bases stayed unmatched. CDR1 is MDHEN, CDR2 SYDVKM, per germline. The CDR3 has 18 residues. Written as DNA, the CDR3 is TGTGCCAGCAGTTTCCCTAGCGGGAGGGATAGTAGCACAGATACGCAGTATTTT. Amino acids: CASSFPSGRDSSTDTQYF.

This clone was seen only a few times. The chain couples TRBV2 to TRBJ2-5; TRBD1 might be the D (5 bases). The CDR3 contains 14 residues. V lost 5 bases to trimming and J lost 2 bases, with 12 bases between them. Germline CDR1 reads SNHLY; CDR2 reads FYNNEI. The DNA of the CDR3 is TGTGCCAGCAGTCCTACAGGAATTCAAGAGACCCAGTACTTC. Amino acids: CASSPTGIQETQYF.

The chain combines TRBV7-2 with TRBJ2-7; possible D gene TRBD2, 5 bases. The CDR3 consists of 13 residues. The germline gives CDR1 SGHTA, CDR2 FQGNSA. Deletions cut 1 base from V and 2 bases from J, with 6 bases between. CDR3 amino acids: CASSLERAYEQYF. CDR3 in DNA: TGTGCCAGCAGCTTAGAGAGGGCCTACGAGCAGTACTTC. Combining the CDR3 with reference TRBV7-2 and TRBJ2-7 gives the whole variable domain GAGVSQSPSNKVTEKGKDVELRCDPISGHTALYWYRQSLGQGLEFLIYFQGNSAPDKSGLPSDRFSAERTGGSVSTLTIQRTQQEDSAVYLCASSLERAYEQYFGPGTRLTVT.

The table lists this clone with a count of one. DNA of the CDR3: TGTGCCAGCAGGGAGGGAGGGTACAATGAGCAGTTCTTC. Amino acid sequence: CASREGGYNEQFF. The chain recombines TRBV6-1 with TRBJ2-1, with 7 bases aligning to TRBD2. V lost 6 bases to trimming and J lost 4 bases; unmatched junction nucleotides: 3. Germline CDR1 reads MNHNS; CDR2 reads SASEGT. CDR3 length: 13 amino acids.

The chain is built from TRBV9 and TRBJ2-1, with TRBD2 matching over 10 bases. The V gene's germline CDR1 is SGDLS and CDR2 YYNGEE. This CDR3 spans 17 amino acids. The ends lost 4 bases at V and 5 bases at J; junction bases unmatched: 12. In nucleotides, the CDR3 is TGTGCCAGCAGCATCCTCCCCCAGCGGGGGGGCGACAATGAGCAGTTCTTC. Translation: CASSILPQRGGDNEQFF.

The chain uses TRBV7-8 and TRBJ2-3; 12 nucleotides align to TRBD2. Germline CDR1 and CDR2: SGHVS and FQNEAQ. CDR3 size: 17 residues. J lost 0 bases, V lost 4 bases, and 5 bases had no gene match. The CDR3, as DNA: TGTGCCAGCAGCTCTCTAGCGGGAGGGGAAAGCACAGATACGCAGTATTTT. Its protein is CASSSLAGGESTDTQYF.

This chain uses TRBV11-2 with TRBJ2-1; TRBD2 matches 15 bases. Germline V gene data show CDR1 as SGHAT and CDR2 as FQNNGV. V dropped 4 bases and J dropped 9; count of bases not matched to a gene: 7. The CDR3 loop spans 16 amino acids. The CDR3 here is CASSWGTSGGSGEQFF. As DNA, the CDR3 is TGTGCCAGCAGCTGGGGGACTAGCGGGGGGTCCGGTGAGCAGTTCTTC.